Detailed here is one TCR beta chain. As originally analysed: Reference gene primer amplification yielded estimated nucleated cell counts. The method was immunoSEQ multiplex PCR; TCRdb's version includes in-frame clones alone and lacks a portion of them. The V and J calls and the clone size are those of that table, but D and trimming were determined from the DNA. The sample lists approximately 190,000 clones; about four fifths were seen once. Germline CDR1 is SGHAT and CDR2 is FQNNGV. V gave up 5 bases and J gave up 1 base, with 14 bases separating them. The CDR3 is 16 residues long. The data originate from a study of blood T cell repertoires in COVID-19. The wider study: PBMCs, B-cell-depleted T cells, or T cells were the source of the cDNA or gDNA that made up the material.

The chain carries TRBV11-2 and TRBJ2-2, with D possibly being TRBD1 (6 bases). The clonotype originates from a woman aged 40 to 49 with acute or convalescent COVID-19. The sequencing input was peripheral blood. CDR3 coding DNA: TGTGCCAGCAGCCGCATAGGGGGATGGAACACCGGGGAGCTGTTTTTT. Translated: CASSRIGGWNTGELFF.